This T cell receptor (beta chain) was recorded in a study of identifying expanded T cells in peripheral blood. During the collection period, no donor immune events like infections were recorded. This clone was recorded only once. The antigen is unknown. Study results and limitations: About 1.3 clones differed between technical replicates, versus around 16 and 19 over time.

V lost 4 bases and J 4 bases, leaving 6 bases between the germline ends. CDR3 length: 12 residues. Germline-derived CDR1 and CDR2 are SGHRS and YFSETQ. Sequencing used immunoSEQ multiplex PCR; TCRdb keeps in-frame clones, though not all of them. The sample consists of approximately 120,000 clones, roughly 84% of them appearing once. The chain employs TRBV5-1 and TRBJ1-5; no clear D. The sequenced material came from blood. The sequence was collected from a person aged 18 to 69 in good health. The CDR3: CASSHPNQPQHF. As DNA, the CDR3 is TGCGCCAGCAGCCACCCGAATCAGCCCCAGCATTTT. Looking up the rest from reference TRBV5-1 and TRBJ1-5 gives the full variable domain: KAGVTQTPRYLIKTRGQQVTLSCSPISGHRSVSWYQQTPGQGLQFLFEYFSETQRNKGNFPGRFSGRQFSNSRSEMNVSTLELGDSALYLCASSHPNQPQHFGDGTRLSIL.